This T cell receptor beta chain stems from a study of OX40 agonist ivuxolimab in advanced cancers. Study details: Partial responses were achieved by three patients, of whom one had hepatocellular carcinoma and two had cutaneous melanoma.

People who had autoimmune disease history or systemic immunosuppression were excluded. This clone was detected once. Its matching antigen is unknown. TCRdb's table, derived via immunoSEQ multiplex PCR, lists solely in-frame clones and lacks some. This table holds about 35,000 clones, less than 90% found once. This CDR3 contains 16 residues. V trimming: 5 bases; J trimming: 0 bases; junction bases outside the gene matches: 10. Germline V gene data show CDR1 as LNHDA and CDR2 as SQIVND (reference sequence). Study conclusions and caveats: Relatively little clonal expansion, among the lowest observed, appeared in partial responders at 0.1-3.0 mg/kg.

This sequence was found in an adult with an advanced solid tumor such as melanoma, head and neck, liver or kidney cancer. This sequence joins TRBV19 and TRBJ2-7; 7 bases match TRBD2. The sample was CD4+ or CD8+ T cells sorted from blood, taken in a trial of the OX40 agonist ivuxolimab. The CDR3 here is CASSPERDGSSYEQYF. CDR3 nucleotide sequence: TGTGCCAGTAGTCCAGAGCGGGACGGAAGCTCCTACGAGCAGTACTTC.